This T cell receptor (beta chain) was captured by sequencing in a study of blood T cell repertoires in COVID-19. CDR3 length: 13 residues. Trimming removed 5 bases from V and 6 bases from J, with 8 bases in between. Generated by immunoSEQ multiplex PCR, the TCRdb table keeps only in-frame clones and is missing some. The sample records about 100,000 clones, less than 90% being singletons. This clone was picked up a small number of times. The chain uses TRBV12-3 or TRBV12-4 and TRBJ1-6; TRBD1 is a possible D gene (5 bases). This TCR was recovered from an elderly man with acute or convalescent COVID-19. Specimen: peripheral blood. The DNA for the CDR3 is TGTGCCAGCAGTCGGACAAGTAATTCACCCCTCCACTTT. It specifies CASSRTSNSPLHF.